This T cell receptor (beta chain) emerged from a study of beta chain features in type 1 diabetes. As every portion of the isolated RNA was reverse transcribed, the sequencing read expressed TCRB transcripts. Clones were sequenced by immunoSEQ multiplex PCR, and TCRdb holds only the in-frame ones, with some missing. The table shows some 400,000 clones, with more than 12% occurring only once. CDR1 and CDR2 (germline): DFQATT, SNEGSKA (reference sequence). V was pared by 3 bases and J by 5 bases, with 6 bases between. This CDR3 comprises 11 residues. The sequence was obtained from a woman under 30 in good health. V and J are TRBV20-1 and TRBJ2-3; D gene unclear. The source material was naive CD4+ T cells from blood. CDR3 sequence (DNA): TGCAGTGCTAGTCTTCGAGATACGCAGTATTTT. It codes for CSASLRDTQYF.